This entry lists 22 T cell receptor beta chains sequenced from one sample in a study of tumor and adjacent non-tumor tissue in lung cancer. RNA was extracted from bulk tissue without any cell sorting. A modified ARM-PCR protocol with three rounds of nested PCR amplified TCRbeta. TCRdb reprocessed the multiplex PCR reads with MiXCR, giving one entry per CDR3 protein. This table has around 70,000 distinct CDR3 sequences, 60% appearing once. Sequenced sample: lung tumor tissue. The source is a man aged 45-65 years with non-small cell lung cancer.

Of note for this clonotype: The conserved phenylalanine or tryptophan is not found at the CDR3 terminus, so this likely reflects a read error. The chain is built from TRBV5-1 and TRBJ2-7; D unresolved. This CDR3 contains 13 residues. In germline, CDR1 is SGHRS, CDR2 YFSETQ. The CDR3 is CASSLAQTYEQYS. CDR3 DNA sequence: TGTGCCAGCAGCTTGGCCCAGACCTACGAGCAGTACTCC.

This chain links TRBV14 with TRBJ1-1, with D possibly TRBD1 on 5 matching bases. Trimming removed 6 bases at V and 6 bases at J, with 11 bases between. The CDR3 covers 12 residues. Germline CDR1 and CDR2: SGHDN and FVKESK. For the CDR3, the DNA is TGTGCCAGCAGTCCGGGGGGGGCTGAAGCTTTCTTT. It is translated as CASSPGGAEAFF.

This clonotype has ten or more counts. The chain combines TRBV6-5 with TRBJ1-5; a possible D gene is TRBD1 (5 bases). The CDR3 covers 15 residues. The germline CDR1 and CDR2 sequences are MNHEY and SVGAGI. V was pared by 6 bases and J by 0 bases, with 12 bases between. CDR3 DNA sequence: TGTGCCAGCAGCCGGGACTCGTATAGCAATCAGCCCCAGCATTTT. Its protein product is CASSRDSYSNQPQHF.

This clonotype was seen a single time. This may come from a read error, since a much larger clone is one base off. This rearrangement joins TRBV6-1 to TRBJ2-6, with D possibly being TRBD1 (6 bases). CDR3 length: 15 amino acids. Germline values: CDR1 MNHNS, CDR2 SASEGT. CDR3 nucleotide sequence: TGTGCCTGCAGCCGAGGGGGATCTGGGGCCAACGTCCTGACTTTC. Residues: CACSRGGSGANVLTF.

With regard to this clonotype: A much larger clone is a single base away; this may be a read error. The chain carries TRBV12-3 or TRBV12-4 and TRBJ1-3, with D hard to call. With 6 bases removed from V and 4 bases from J, the gap between germline ends came to 13 bases. This CDR3 region has 14 residues. For the CDR3, the DNA is TGTGCCAGCAGCCGGATATCAGAGGGAAACACCATATATTTT. This encodes CASSRISEGNTIYF.

As concerns this clonotype: It may be a read error: a sequence one base away is much more abundant. This chain uses TRBV28 with TRBJ2-3, with 10 bases that match TRBD2. The CDR3 length is 16 residues. Germline V gene lookup returns CDR1 MDHEN and CDR2 SYDVKM. CDR3 DNA sequence: TGTGCCAGCAGCCCCATTAGCGGGGGGCCCACAGATGCGCAGTATTTT. It yields the protein CASSPISGGPTDAQYF.

This clonotype was detected ten times or more. The V gene is TRBV6-5, the J gene TRBJ1-2, with D tentatively TRBD1 (6 bases). With 2 bases removed from V and 6 bases from J, the gap between germline ends came to 16 bases. Germline CDR1 reads MNHEY; CDR2 reads SVGAGI. This CDR3 spans 15 amino acids. The CDR3 protein is CASSYGASGTHGYTF. The CDR3 DNA is TGTGCCAGCAGTTACGGAGCCTCCGGGACACATGGCTACACCTTC.

Comment on this clonotype: Mismatch with germline at one junction end may stem from a read error. The rearrangement uses TRBV11-1 and TRBJ2-5; D is unclear. The CDR3 has 14 amino acids. Germline lookup yields CDR1 SGHAT and CDR2 FQDESV (reference sequence). The CDR3 DNA reads TGTGCCAGCAGGACCGGTGGCCGGAGAGAGATCCAGTACTTC. The encoded protein is CASRTGGRREIQYF.

With respect to this clonotype: A clone one base away is much larger, so this may be a read error. The V call is TRBV6-1, the J call TRBJ2-1; D might be TRBD2 (6 bases). Germline V gene data show CDR1 as MNHNS and CDR2 as SASEGT. This CDR3 spans 14 amino acids. The CDR3 sequence is CASLIKTSLNERFF. The CDR3 coding sequence is TGTGCCAGCCTGATCAAAACTAGCCTAAATGAGCGGTTCTTC.

The chain has TRBV7-9 and TRBJ2-7; D might be TRBD2 (7 bases). The germline gives CDR1 SEHNR, CDR2 FQNEAQ (reference sequence). The ends were cut back, 1 base at V and 3 bases at J, with 13 bases in the middle. The CDR3 covers 15 residues. The CDR3 loop reads CASSLVGGEGYEQYF. CDR3 in DNA: TGTGCCAGCAGCTTAGTAGGGGGGGAAGGCTACGAGCAGTACTTC.

A few counts support this clonotype. A clone one base away is much larger, so this may be a read error. The V gene is TRBV6-5, the J gene TRBJ2-7; the D gene is possibly TRBD1 (5 bases). The CDR3 sequence is 14 residues long. V was cut by 7 bases and J by 0 bases, with 13 bases left in between. Germline CDR1 and CDR2: MNHEY and SVGAGI. Here the CDR3 DNA reads TGTGCCAGCAAAAAGACAGAGGACTCCTACGAGCAGTACTTC. Encoded protein: CASKKTEDSYEQYF.

Comment on this clonotype: Germline is not matched at one junction end, which may reflect a read error. The rearrangement links TRBV11-2 to TRBJ2-5; D remains ambiguous. Germline CDR1 and CDR2: SGHAT and FQNNGV. The length of the CDR3 is 15 residues. CDR3 region: CASSLVGWRGEAQYF. The CDR3 DNA reads as TGTGCCAGCAGCTTAGTTGGGTGGCGTGGAGAGGCCCAGTACTTC.

The gene calls are TRBV6-5 and TRBJ1-6; D is ambiguous. CDR1 MNHEY and CDR2 SVGAGI come from the germline V gene. CDR3 length equals 13 residues. CDR3 sequence: CDNSYTEDLLLHF. The CDR3, as DNA: TGTGACAACAGTTACACCGAGGACCTACTCCTCCACTTT.

The gene calls are TRBV11-2 and TRBJ1-1; D call uncertain. The CDR3 is 12 amino acids. Germline-derived CDR1 and CDR2 are SGHAT and FQNNGV. V was cut by 10 bases and J by 12 bases, with 21 bases left in between. CDR3 in amino acids: CAINPVKSSTFF. As DNA, the CDR3 is TGTGCCATCAACCCCGTGAAGAGCTCAACTTTCTTT.

This clonotype was observed a handful of times. This may arise from a read error, as a much more abundant clone is one base away. V usage is TRBV4-1 and J usage is TRBJ1-2; D is undetermined. This CDR3 has 13 amino acids. The germline V gene encodes CDR1 MGHRA and CDR2 YSYEKL. CDR3 nucleotide sequence: TGCACCAGCAGCCTAGAGGACGGGAGTGGCTACACCTTC. Translation gives CTSSLEDGSGYTF.

By sample share, this clonotype is medium-sized. This chain links TRBV11-1 with TRBJ2-7; D possibly corresponds to TRBD2 (5 bases). Trimming pared 5 bases from V and 0 bases from J, leaving 20 bases between. Germline V gives CDR1 SGHAT, CDR2 FQDESV (reference sequence). The CDR3 sequence is 17 residues long. In DNA form, the CDR3 reads TGTGCCAGCAGCCCAGCCGGCCGGGGTCGGAGCTCCTACGAGCAGTACTTC. Its translation is CASSPAGRGRSSYEQYF.

This clonotype was seen at least ten times. The chain recombines TRBV12-3 or TRBV12-4 with TRBJ2-7; a weak D match, TRBD1 (5 bases). Trimming shortened V by 6 bases and J by 2 bases, and 14 bases separated the two germline ends. There are 14 residues in the CDR3. CDR3 in amino acids: CASSRASGAYEQYF. CDR3 DNA sequence: TGTGCCAGCAGCAGGGCTAGTGGGGCCTACGAGCAGTACTTC.

With regard to this clonotype: A much larger clone lies a single base off, so this may be a read error. The chain links TRBV12-3 or TRBV12-4 to TRBJ2-2, with TRBD1 matching 10 bases. The length of the CDR3 is 15 residues. The DNA of the CDR3 is TGTTCCAGCAGCCGACAGGGGGCCGTCGCCGGGGAGCTGTTTTTT. Translating it yields CSSSRQGAVAGELFF.

About this clonotype: A read error may account for a junction end that differs from germline. J is TRBJ1-4 and V is TRBV11-2; possibly TRBD1 for D (6 bases). The CDR3 runs to 18 residues. The germline gives CDR1 SGHAT, CDR2 FQNNGV. CDR3 loop: CASSQAAWEQGLNEKLFF. In DNA form, the CDR3 reads TGTGCAAGCAGCCAAGCCGCTTGGGAACAGGGACTTAATGAAAAACTGTTTTTT.

The chain employs TRBV29-1 and TRBJ1-2; D ambiguous. The CDR3 runs 14 residues. V was cut by 4 bases and J by 4 bases, with 16 bases left in between. In germline, CDR1 is SQVTM, CDR2 ANQGSEA. CDR3 sequence reads: CSVGRTAASYGYTF. CDR3 DNA: TGCAGCGTTGGGCGGACGGCCGCCAGCTATGGCTACACCTTC.

This clonotype has more than one count but fewer than ten. A much larger clone is a single base away; this may be a read error. This chain uses TRBV6-6 with TRBJ1-5, with 8 bases matching TRBD1. The CDR3 totals 15 residues. The V gene's germline CDR1 is MNHNY and CDR2 SVGAGI (reference sequence). The CDR3 DNA is TGTGCCAGCAGAATGACAGGGGTTAGCAATCGGCCCCAGCATTTT. Protein product: CASRMTGVSNRPQHF.

On this clonotype itself: The junction departs from the called germline gene at one end, perhaps through a read error. The chain has TRBV29-1 and TRBJ2-3, with TRBD1 identical over 10 bases. This CDR3 region has 13 residues. In germline, CDR1 is SQVTM, CDR2 ANQGSEA. CDR3 in amino acids: CSVGTGDLDTQYF. The CDR3 region has the DNA TGTAGCGTTGGGACAGGGGACTTGGATACGCAGTATTTT.